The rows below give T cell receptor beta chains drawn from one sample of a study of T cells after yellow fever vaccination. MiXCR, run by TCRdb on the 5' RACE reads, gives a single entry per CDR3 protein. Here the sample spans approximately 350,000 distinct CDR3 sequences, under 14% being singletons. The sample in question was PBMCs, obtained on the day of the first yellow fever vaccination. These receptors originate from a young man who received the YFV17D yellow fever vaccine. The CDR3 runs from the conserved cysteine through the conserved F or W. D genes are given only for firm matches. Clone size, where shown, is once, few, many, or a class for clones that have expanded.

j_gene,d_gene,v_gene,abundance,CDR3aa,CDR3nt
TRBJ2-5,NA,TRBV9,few,CASSGDSAGDQYF,TGTGCCAGCAGCGGTGACTCCGCCGGGGACCAGTACTTC
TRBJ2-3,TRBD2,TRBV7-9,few,CASSLRIAGGQDTQYF,TGTGCCAGCAGCTTACGAATAGCGGGGGGGCAGGATACGCAGTATTTT
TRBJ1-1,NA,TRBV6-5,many,CASSYSLDSSFEAFF,TGTGCCAGCAGTTACTCTTTGGACAGCAGCTTTGAAGCTTTCTTT
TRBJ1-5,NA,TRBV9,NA,CASSETGFSNQPQHF,TGTGCCAGCAGCGAAACAGGGTTTAGCAATCAGCCCCAGCATTTT
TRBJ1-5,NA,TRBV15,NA,CATSRDLGPNQPQHF,TGTGCCACCAGCAGAGATTTAGGGCCAAATCAGCCCCAGCATTTT
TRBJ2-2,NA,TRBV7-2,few,CASSLFPGEDLGGELFF,TGTGCCAGCAGCTTATTTCCTGGGGAAGACTTAGGCGGGGAGCTGTTTTTT
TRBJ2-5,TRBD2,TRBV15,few,CATSRGLAVQETQYF,TGTGCCACCAGCAGGGGACTAGCAGTCCAAGAGACCCAGTACTTC
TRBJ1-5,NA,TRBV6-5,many,CASTAGHYSNQPQHF,TGTGCCAGCACGGCAGGCCATTATAGCAATCAGCCCCAGCATTTT
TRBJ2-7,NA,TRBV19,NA,CASSSGLRLREQYF,TGTGCCAGTAGCTCAGGCTTAAGGTTGCGTGAGCAGTACTTC
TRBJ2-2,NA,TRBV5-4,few,CASSPKGGASNTGELFF,TGTGCCAGCAGCCCCAAGGGGGGGGCGAGTAACACCGGGGAGCTGTTTTTT
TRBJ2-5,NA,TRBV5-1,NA,CASRPDLGVLDGETQYF,TGCGCCAGCAGGCCTGATCTAGGGGTACTAGATGGAGAGACCCAGTACTTC
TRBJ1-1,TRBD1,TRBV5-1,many,CASRDHGQGDTEAFF,TGCGCCAGCAGGGACCATGGACAGGGGGACACTGAAGCTTTCTTT
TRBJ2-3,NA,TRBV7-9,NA,CASKRGWGSQDTQYF,TGTGCCAGCAAAAGGGGGTGGGGTTCCCAAGATACGCAGTATTTT
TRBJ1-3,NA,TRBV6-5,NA,CASSYITGVFSGNTIYF,TGTGCCAGCAGTTACATTACAGGAGTCTTCTCTGGAAACACCATATATTTT
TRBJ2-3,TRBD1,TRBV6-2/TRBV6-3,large,CASSYSMDRHTDTQYF,TGTGCCAGCAGTTACTCGATGGACAGGCACACAGATACGCAGTATTTT
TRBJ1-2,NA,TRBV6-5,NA,CASSYTSDSNYGYTF,TGTGCCAGCAGTTACACATCAGACAGCAACTATGGCTACACCTTC
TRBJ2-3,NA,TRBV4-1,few,CASSQDRSRITDTQYF,TGCGCCAGCAGCCAAGATCGGAGCAGGATCACAGATACGCAGTATTTT
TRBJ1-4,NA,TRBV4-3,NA,CASSRVRAAGEKLFF,TGCGCCAGCAGCCGGGTGAGGGCCGCTGGCGAAAAACTGTTTTTT
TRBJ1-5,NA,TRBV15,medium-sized,CATSREWAVPFNQPQHF,TGTGCCACCAGCAGAGAATGGGCCGTTCCGTTCAATCAGCCCCAGCATTTT
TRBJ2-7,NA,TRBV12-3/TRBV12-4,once,CASSFAIGNEQYF,TGTGCCAGCAGTTTTGCTATCGGGAACGAGCAGTACTTC
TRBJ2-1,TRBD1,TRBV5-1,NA,CASSLGGTGNEQFF,TGCGCCAGCAGCTTGGGGGGGACAGGGAATGAGCAGTTCTTC
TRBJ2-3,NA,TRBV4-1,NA,CASSRLPTSTDTQYF,TGCGCCAGCAGCCGACTGCCCACCTCCACAGATACGCAGTATTTT
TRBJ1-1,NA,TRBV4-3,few,CASSSFPNTATEAFF,TGCGCCAGCAGCAGTTTTCCCAATACGGCGACTGAAGCTTTCTTT
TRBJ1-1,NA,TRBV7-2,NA,CASSLIKNTEAFF,TGTGCCAGCAGCTTAATCAAGAACACTGAAGCTTTCTTT
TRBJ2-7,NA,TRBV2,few,CASGGLASLITYEQYF,TGTGCCAGCGGAGGGCTGGCGAGCCTGATTACCTACGAGCAGTACTTC
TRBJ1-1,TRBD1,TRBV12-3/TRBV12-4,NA,CASSLETGVQAFF,TGTGCCAGCAGTTTGGAGACAGGGGTTCAAGCTTTCTTT
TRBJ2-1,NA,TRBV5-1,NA,CASSLDPAGSYNEQFF,TGCGCCAGCAGCTTGGATCCTGCCGGGTCCTACAATGAGCAGTTCTTC
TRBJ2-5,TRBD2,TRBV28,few,CASILAGRETQYF,TGTGCCAGCATATTAGCGGGGCGGGAGACCCAGTACTTC
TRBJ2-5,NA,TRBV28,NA,CASSEGNRYQETQYF,TGTGCCAGCAGCGAGGGGAACAGGTACCAAGAGACCCAGTACTTC
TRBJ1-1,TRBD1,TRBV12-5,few,CASGLVLGQTMNTEAFF,TGTGCTAGTGGTTTGGTACTGGGACAGACCATGAACACTGAAGCTTTCTTT
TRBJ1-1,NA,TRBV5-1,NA,CASSLVGTGGDTEAFF,TGCGCCAGCAGCTTGGTCGGGACGGGAGGGGACACTGAAGCTTTCTTT
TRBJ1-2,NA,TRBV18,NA,CASSTGTQSPQGYTF,TGTGCCAGCTCAACCGGGACACAAAGCCCACAGGGCTACACCTTC
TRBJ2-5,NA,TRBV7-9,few,CASSKTGWETQYF,TGTGCCAGCAGCAAGACAGGTTGGGAGACCCAGTACTTC
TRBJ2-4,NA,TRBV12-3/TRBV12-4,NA,CASSPGGGSENIQYF,TGTGCCAGCAGTCCCGGAGGGGGGTCCGAAAACATTCAGTACTTC
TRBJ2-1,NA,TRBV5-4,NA,CASSLKSDEQFF,TGTGCCAGCAGCTTGAAATCCGATGAGCAGTTCTTC
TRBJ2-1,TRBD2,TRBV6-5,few,CASSYEPSGGFYNEQFF,TGTGCCAGCAGTTACGAACCTAGCGGAGGGTTCTACAATGAGCAGTTCTTC
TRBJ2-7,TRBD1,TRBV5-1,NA,CASSATGQVNYEQYF,TGCGCCAGCAGCGCCACGGGACAGGTCAACTACGAGCAGTACTTC
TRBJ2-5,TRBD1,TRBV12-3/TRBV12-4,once,CASGDRGRETQYF,TGTGCCAGCGGGGACAGGGGCCGGGAGACCCAGTACTTC
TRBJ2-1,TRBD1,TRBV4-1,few,CASSQTRNRGEGNEQFF,TGCGCCAGCAGCCAAACGCGAAACAGGGGTGAGGGCAATGAGCAGTTCTTC
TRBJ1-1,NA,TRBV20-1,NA,CSASTTKETTEAFF,TGCAGTGCTAGTACGACAAAAGAGACCACTGAAGCTTTCTTT
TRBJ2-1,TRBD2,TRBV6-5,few,CASSLAGGAYNEQFF,TGTGCCAGCAGTTTAGCGGGGGGAGCCTACAATGAGCAGTTCTTC
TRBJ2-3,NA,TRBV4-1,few,CASSQVPGDTQYF,TGCGCCAGCAGCCAAGTACCGGGGGATACGCAGTATTTT
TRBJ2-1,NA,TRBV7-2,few,CASSLEQGRQFF,TGTGCCAGCAGCTTAGAGCAGGGCAGGCAGTTCTTC
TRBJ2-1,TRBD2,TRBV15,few,CATSRDRLGGVPNEQFF,TGTGCCACCAGCAGAGATCGATTGGGGGGGGTCCCCAATGAGCAGTTCTTC
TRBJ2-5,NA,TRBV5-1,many,CASSRTRFQETQYF,TGCGCCAGCAGCCGAACACGGTTTCAAGAGACCCAGTACTTC
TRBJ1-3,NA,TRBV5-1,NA,CASSFSGVSGNTIYF,TGCGCCAGCAGCTTTTCTGGGGTCTCTGGAAACACCATATATTTT
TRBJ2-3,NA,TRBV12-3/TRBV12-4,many,CASSRADTQYF,TGTGCCAGCAGTCGGGCAGATACGCAGTATTTT
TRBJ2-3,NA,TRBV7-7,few,CASSLELATGTQYF,TGTGCCAGCAGCTTAGAACTAGCAACTGGAACGCAGTATTTT
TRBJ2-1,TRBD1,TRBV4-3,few,CASSRGTGGEQFF,TGCGCCAGCAGCCGAGGGACAGGCGGCGAGCAGTTCTTC
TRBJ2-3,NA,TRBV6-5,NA,CASSYSRVSGDTDTQYF,TGTGCCAGCAGTTACTCGAGGGTGTCAGGGGACACAGATACGCAGTATTTT